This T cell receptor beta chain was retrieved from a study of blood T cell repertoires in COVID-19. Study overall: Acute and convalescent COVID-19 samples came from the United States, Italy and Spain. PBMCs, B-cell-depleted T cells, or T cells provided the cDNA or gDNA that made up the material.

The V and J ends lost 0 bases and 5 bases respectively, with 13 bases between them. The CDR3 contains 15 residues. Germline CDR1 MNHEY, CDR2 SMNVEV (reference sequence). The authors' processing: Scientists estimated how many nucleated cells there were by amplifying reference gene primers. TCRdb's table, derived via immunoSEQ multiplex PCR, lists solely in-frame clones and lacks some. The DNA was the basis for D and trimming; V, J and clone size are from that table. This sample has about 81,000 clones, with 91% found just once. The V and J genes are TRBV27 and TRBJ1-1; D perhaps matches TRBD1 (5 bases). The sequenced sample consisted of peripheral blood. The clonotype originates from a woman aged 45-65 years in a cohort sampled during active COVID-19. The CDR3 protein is CASSLSRQGWTEAFF. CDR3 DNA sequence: TGTGCCAGCAGTTTATCGAGGCAGGGTTGGACTGAAGCTTTCTTT.